The 12 T cell receptor beta chains below all came from one sample that was sequenced in a study of blood T cell repertoires in COVID-19. Clones were read by immunoSEQ multiplex PCR, and TCRdb kept only the in-frame ones, dropping some. The table shows some 290,000 clones, with more than 85% occurring only once. The material sequenced was peripheral blood. These receptors were taken from a young man with active or convalescent COVID-19.

The V call is TRBV27, the J call TRBJ2-3, with TRBD2 matching 8 bases. The CDR3 has 16 residues. Trimming at V came to 3 bases and at J to 4 bases, leaving 9 bases not matched to a gene. Germline loops: CDR1 MNHEY, CDR2 SMNVEV (reference sequence). The CDR3 DNA follows: TGTGCCAGCAGTTTTCTCGGGGGACTAGACGCAGATACGCAGTATTTT. It encodes CASSFLGGLDADTQYF.

The CDR3 sequence: CASSSFTVIGTSESKRTQYF. In DNA form, the CDR3 reads TGTGCCAGCAGCTCGTTTACAGTGATCGGGACTAGCGAATCCAAGAGGACCCAGTACTTC. This chain connects TRBV5-4 to TRBJ2-5, with TRBD2 matching 10 bases. The CDR3 runs to 20 residues. Germline V gives CDR1 SGHNT, CDR2 YYREEE (reference sequence). V dropped 3 bases and J dropped 7; count of bases not matched to a gene: 24. Full variable domain (remainder filled in from reference TRBV5-4 and TRBJ2-5): ETGVTQSPTHLIKTRGQQVTLRCSSQSGHNTVSWYQQALGQGPQFIFQYYREEENGRGNFPPRFSGLQFPNYSSELNVNALELDDSALYLCASSSFTVIGTSESKRTQYFGPGTRLLVL.

V is TRBV7-9 and J is TRBJ2-3; a possible D gene is TRBD2 (5 bases). The V gene's germline CDR1 is SEHNR and CDR2 FQNEAQ (reference sequence). V lost 2 bases and J 3 bases, leaving 9 bases between the germline ends. The CDR3 is made up of 14 amino acids. The CDR3 nucleotides are TGTGCCAGCAGCTTAAACCGGGAAACAGATACGCAGTATTTT. It codes for CASSLNRETDTQYF.

The chain uses TRBV6-1 and TRBJ2-7; 9 bases are a match to TRBD1. This CDR3 is 14 amino acids long. Trimming took 2 bases from V and 5 from J; bases not matched to a gene: 4. Germline CDR1 is MNHNS and CDR2 is SASEGT. CDR3 DNA: TGTGCCAGCAGTGAACGGGACAGGGAGGACGAGCAGTACTTC. Its protein product is CASSERDREDEQYF.

This clone was counted ten times or more. The gene calls are TRBV29-1 and TRBJ2-3; D uncertain. With 7 bases removed from V and 6 bases from J, the gap between germline ends came to 8 bases. The CDR3 runs to 10 residues. Germline lookup yields CDR1 SQVTM and CDR2 ANQGSEA. The CDR3 nucleotides are TGCAGCGATACAGAGGATACGCAGTATTTT. Amino acid sequence: CSDTEDTQYF.

The chain links TRBV7-3 to TRBJ2-2; D is undetermined. With 3 bases removed from V and 0 bases from J, the gap between germline ends came to 8 bases. The CDR3 extends over 15 amino acids. The germline gives CDR1 SGHTA, CDR2 FQGTGA. Here the CDR3 reads CASSFSPTNTGELFF. As DNA, the CDR3 is TGTGCCAGCAGCTTCAGTCCAACGAACACCGGGGAGCTGTTTTTT.

This clone was counted only a few times. J is TRBJ2-1 and V is TRBV30; the match to TRBD1 covers 8 bases. The V gene's germline CDR1 is GTSNPN and CDR2 SVGIG (reference sequence). Trimming at V came to 4 bases and at J to 3 bases, leaving 5 bases not matched to a gene. CDR3 length equals 14 residues. The CDR3 is CAWTSGGFYNEQFF. CDR3 coding DNA: TGTGCCTGGACGTCAGGGGGCTTCTACAATGAGCAGTTCTTC.

The J gene is TRBJ1-1, the V gene TRBV29-1, with 7 bases aligning to TRBD1. From germline, CDR1 is SQVTM and CDR2 ANQGSEA. CDR3 size: 14 residues. V gave up 6 bases and J gave up 5 bases; unmatched junction bases: 12. The CDR3 region is CSVSLGDRTTEAFF. The CDR3 nucleotides read TGCAGCGTGTCCCTGGGGGACAGAACGACTGAAGCTTTCTTT.

V is TRBV19 and J is TRBJ2-7; no clear D gene. Trimming left V 10 bases short and J 3 bases short, with 7 bases between. The CDR3 length is 10 residues. Germline CDR1 reads LNHDA; CDR2 reads SQIVND (reference sequence). The CDR3 loop is CANCVYEQYF. CDR3 in DNA: TGTGCCAACTGCGTCTACGAGCAGTACTTC.

The chain recombines TRBV27 with TRBJ1-1, with D possibly being TRBD1 (6 bases). The germline V gene encodes CDR1 MNHEY and CDR2 SMNVEV (reference sequence). The CDR3 runs 15 residues. Trimming removed 2 bases from V and 2 bases from J, with 12 bases in between. CDR3 in amino acids: CASSLGGAGNTEAFF. The CDR3 nucleotides read TGTGCCAGCAGTTTAGGGGGCGCAGGCAACACTGAAGCTTTCTTT.

This clone was seen once. The chain employs TRBV30 and TRBJ1-6; no definite D call. Looked up from germline, CDR1 is GTSNPN and CDR2 is SVGIG (reference sequence). This CDR3 spans 11 amino acids. The V end lost 4 bases, the J end lost 10 bases, and 8 bases lay between the germline ends. DNA of the CDR3: TGTGCCTGGAAGACGGGATCACCCCTCCACTTT. Translation gives CAWKTGSPLHF.

The chain is built from TRBV14 and TRBJ2-3; D is unclear. Between the trimmed V and J ends, which lost 2 bases and 4 bases, there was a span of 7 bases. The CDR3 covers 13 residues. CDR1 is SGHDN and CDR2 is FVKESK in the germline V gene. The CDR3: CASSQSGPDTQYF. The CDR3 DNA sequence: TGTGCCAGCAGCCAATCTGGGCCAGATACGCAGTATTTT.